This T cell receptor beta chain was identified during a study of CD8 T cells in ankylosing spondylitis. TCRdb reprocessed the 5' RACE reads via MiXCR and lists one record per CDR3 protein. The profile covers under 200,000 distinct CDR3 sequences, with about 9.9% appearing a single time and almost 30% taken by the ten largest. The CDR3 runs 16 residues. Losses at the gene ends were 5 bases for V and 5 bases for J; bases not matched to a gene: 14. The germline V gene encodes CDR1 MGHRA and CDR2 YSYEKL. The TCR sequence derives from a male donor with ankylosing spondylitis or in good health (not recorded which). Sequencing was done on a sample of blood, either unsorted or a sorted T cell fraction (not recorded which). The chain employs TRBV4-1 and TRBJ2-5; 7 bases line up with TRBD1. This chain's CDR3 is CASSKNPGLRGETQYF. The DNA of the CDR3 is TGCGCCAGCAGCAAGAATCCGGGCCTCAGGGGGGAGACCCAGTACTTC.